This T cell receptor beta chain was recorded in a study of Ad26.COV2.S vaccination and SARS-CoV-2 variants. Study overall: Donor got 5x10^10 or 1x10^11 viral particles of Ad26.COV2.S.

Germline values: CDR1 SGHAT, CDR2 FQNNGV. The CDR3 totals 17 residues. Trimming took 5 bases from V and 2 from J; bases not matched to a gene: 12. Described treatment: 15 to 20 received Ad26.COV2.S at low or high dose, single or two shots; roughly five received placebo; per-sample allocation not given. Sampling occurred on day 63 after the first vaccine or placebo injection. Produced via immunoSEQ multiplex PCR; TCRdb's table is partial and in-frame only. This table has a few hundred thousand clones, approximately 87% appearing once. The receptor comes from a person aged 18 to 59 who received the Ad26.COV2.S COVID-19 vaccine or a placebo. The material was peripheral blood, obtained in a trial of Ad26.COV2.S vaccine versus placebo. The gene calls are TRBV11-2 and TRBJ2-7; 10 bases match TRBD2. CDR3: CASSPKNGLAETYEQYF. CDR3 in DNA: TGTGCCAGCAGCCCAAAGAACGGACTAGCGGAAACCTACGAGCAGTACTTC.